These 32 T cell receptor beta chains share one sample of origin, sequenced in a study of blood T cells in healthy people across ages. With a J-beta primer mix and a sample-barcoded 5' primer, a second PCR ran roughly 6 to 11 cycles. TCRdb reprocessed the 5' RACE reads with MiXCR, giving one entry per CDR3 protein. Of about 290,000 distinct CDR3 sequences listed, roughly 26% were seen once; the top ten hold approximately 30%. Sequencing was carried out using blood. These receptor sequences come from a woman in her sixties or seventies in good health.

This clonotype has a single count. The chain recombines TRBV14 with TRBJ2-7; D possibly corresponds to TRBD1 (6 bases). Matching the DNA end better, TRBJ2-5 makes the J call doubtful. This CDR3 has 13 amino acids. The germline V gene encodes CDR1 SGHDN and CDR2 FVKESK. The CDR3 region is CASSLTGFGTQYF. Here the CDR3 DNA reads TGTGCCAGCAGCCTCACAGGGTTCGGGACCCAGTACTTC.

CDR3 DNA: TGTGCCAGCAGCATCCTTGGGCAGGGAGGATCACCCCTCCACTTT. Amino acids: CASSILGQGGSPLHF. The V and J genes are TRBV7-8 and TRBJ1-6; D is possibly TRBD1 (5 bases). This CDR3 is built from 15 residues. Deletions cut 5 bases from V and 10 bases from J, with 18 bases between. The germline V gene encodes CDR1 SGHVS and CDR2 FQNEAQ.

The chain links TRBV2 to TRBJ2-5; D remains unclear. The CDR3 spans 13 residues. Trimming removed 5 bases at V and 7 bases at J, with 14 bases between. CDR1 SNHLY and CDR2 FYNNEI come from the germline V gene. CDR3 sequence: CASSWSEAGTQYF. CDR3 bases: TGTGCCAGCAGTTGGTCCGAAGCCGGGACCCAGTACTTC.

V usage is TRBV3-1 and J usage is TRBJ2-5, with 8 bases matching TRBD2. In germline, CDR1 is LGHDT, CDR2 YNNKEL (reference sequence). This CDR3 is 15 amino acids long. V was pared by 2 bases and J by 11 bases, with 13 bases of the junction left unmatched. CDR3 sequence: CASSQSLGRAREQYF. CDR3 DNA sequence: TGTGCCAGCAGCCAATCTCTCGGGAGGGCCCGGGAGCAGTACTTC.

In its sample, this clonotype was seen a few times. The DNA of the CDR3 is TGTGCCAGCAGCCAAGGTATGCGAGCGGAGGCCTACAATGAGCAGTTCTTC. It encodes CASSQGMRAEAYNEQFF. The genes are TRBV4-2 and TRBJ2-1; tentatively, D is TRBD2 (5 bases). The CDR3 runs 17 residues. V lost 1 base to trimming and J lost 2 bases, with 15 bases between them. The V gene's germline CDR1 is LGHNA and CDR2 YNFKEQ.

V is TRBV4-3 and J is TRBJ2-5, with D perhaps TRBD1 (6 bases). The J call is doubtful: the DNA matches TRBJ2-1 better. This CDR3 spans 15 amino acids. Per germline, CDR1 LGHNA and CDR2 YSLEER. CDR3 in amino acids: CASSQGQGGQTEQFF. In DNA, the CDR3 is TGCGCCAGCAGCCAAGGGCAAGGAGGACAGACTGAGCAGTTCTTC.

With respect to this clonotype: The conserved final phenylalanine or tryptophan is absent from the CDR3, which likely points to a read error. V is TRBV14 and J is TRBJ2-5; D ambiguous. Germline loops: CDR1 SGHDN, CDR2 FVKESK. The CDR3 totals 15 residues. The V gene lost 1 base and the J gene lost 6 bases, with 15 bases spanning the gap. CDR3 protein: CASSQVAGLRQTQYC. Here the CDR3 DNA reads TGTGCCAGCAGCCAAGTGGCCGGATTAAGGCAGACCCAGTACTGC.

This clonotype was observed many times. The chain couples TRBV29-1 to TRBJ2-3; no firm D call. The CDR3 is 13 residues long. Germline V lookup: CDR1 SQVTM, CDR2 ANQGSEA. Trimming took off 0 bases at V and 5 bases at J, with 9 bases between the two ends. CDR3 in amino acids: CSVEDLVQDTQYF. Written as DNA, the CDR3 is TGCAGCGTTGAAGATCTGGTCCAAGATACGCAGTATTTT.

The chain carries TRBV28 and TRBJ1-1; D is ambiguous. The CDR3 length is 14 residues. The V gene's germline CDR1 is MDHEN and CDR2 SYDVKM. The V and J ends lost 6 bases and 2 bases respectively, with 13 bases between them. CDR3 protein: CASSLVQLNTEAFF. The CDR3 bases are TGTGCCAGCAGCCTTGTCCAGCTCAACACTGAAGCTTTCTTT.

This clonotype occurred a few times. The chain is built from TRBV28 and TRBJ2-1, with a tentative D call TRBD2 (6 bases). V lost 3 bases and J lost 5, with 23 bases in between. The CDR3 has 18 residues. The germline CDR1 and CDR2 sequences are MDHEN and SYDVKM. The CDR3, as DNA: TGTGCCAGCAGTTTCCGCTGGGGAGGAGCGGCCGTGCACAATGAGCAGTTCTTC. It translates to CASSFRWGGAAVHNEQFF. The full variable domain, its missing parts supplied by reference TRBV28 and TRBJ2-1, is DVKVTQSSRYLVKRTGEKVFLECVQDMDHENMFWYRQDPGLGLRLIYFSYDVKMKEKGDIPEGYSVSREKKERFSLILESASTNQTSMYLCASSFRWGGAAVHNEQFFGPGTRLTVL.

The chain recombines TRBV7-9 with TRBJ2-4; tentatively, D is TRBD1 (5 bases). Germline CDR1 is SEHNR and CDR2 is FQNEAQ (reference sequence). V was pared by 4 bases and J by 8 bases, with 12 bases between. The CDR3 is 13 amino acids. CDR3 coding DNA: TGTGCCAGCAGCTCCCAAACAGGTGACATTCAGTACTTC. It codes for CASSSQTGDIQYF.

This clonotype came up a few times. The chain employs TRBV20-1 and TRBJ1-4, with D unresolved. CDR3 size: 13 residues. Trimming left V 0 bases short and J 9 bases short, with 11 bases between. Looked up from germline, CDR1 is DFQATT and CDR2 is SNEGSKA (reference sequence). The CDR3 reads CSARDSGFQKLFF. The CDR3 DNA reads TGCAGTGCTAGAGATTCCGGGTTTCAAAAACTGTTTTTT.

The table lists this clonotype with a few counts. CDR3 protein: CASSLVPGAREQFF. Here the CDR3 DNA reads TGTGCCAGCTCCCTGGTCCCAGGAGCGCGGGAGCAGTTCTTC. V and J are TRBV7-8 and TRBJ2-1, with no clear D. With 8 bases removed from V and 10 bases from J, the gap between germline ends came to 21 bases. The germline CDR1 and CDR2 sequences are SGHVS and FQNEAQ. There are 14 residues in the CDR3.

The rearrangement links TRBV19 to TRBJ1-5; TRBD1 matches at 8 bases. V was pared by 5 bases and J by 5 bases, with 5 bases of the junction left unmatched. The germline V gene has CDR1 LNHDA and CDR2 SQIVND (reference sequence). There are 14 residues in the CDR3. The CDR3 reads CASSDRGKDQPQHF. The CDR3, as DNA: TGTGCCAGTAGTGACAGGGGCAAGGATCAGCCCCAGCATTTT.

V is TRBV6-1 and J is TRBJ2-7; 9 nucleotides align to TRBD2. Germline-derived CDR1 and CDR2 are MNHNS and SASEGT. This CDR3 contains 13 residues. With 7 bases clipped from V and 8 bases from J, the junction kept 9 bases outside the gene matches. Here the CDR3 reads CASKGSGRIKQYF. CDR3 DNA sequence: TGTGCCAGCAAAGGTAGCGGGAGAATCAAGCAGTACTTC.

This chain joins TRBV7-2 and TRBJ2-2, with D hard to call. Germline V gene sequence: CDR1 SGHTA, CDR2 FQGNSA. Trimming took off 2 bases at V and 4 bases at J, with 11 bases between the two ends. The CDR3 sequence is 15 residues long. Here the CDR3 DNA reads TGTGCCAGCAGCTTACAGCCCACCGTCACCGGGGAGCTGTTTTTT. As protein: CASSLQPTVTGELFF.

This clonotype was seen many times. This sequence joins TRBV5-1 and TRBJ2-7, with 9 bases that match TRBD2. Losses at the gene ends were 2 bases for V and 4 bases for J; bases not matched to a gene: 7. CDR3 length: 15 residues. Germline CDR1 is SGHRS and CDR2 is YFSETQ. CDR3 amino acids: CASSFWEREDYEQYF. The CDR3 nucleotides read TGCGCCAGCAGCTTTTGGGAGCGGGAGGATTACGAGCAGTACTTC.

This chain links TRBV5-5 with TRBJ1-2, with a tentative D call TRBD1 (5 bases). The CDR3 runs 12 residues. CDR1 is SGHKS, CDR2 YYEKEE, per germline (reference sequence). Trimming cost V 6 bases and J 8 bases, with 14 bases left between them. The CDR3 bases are TGTGCCAGCACCTTACTAGGGGACGGCTACACCTTC. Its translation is CASTLLGDGYTF.

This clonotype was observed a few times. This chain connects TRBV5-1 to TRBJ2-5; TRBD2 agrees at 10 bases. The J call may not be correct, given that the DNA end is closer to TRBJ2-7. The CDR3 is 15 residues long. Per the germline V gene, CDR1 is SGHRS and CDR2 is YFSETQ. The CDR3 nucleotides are TGCGCCAGCAGCTTGGAAGCGGGAGGGAGGTACGAGCAGTACTTC. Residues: CASSLEAGGRYEQYF.

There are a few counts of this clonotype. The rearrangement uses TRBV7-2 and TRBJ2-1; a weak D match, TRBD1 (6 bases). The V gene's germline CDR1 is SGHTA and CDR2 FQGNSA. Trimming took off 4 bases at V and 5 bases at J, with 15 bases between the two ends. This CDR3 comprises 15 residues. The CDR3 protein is CASSSSSGTNNEQFF. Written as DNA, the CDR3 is TGTGCCAGCAGCTCATCATCCGGGACAAACAATGAGCAGTTCTTC. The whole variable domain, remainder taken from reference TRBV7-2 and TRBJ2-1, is GAGVSQSPSNKVTEKGKDVELRCDPISGHTALYWYRQSLGQGLEFLIYFQGNSAPDKSGLPSDRFSAERTGGSVSTLTIQRTQQEDSAVYLCASSSSSGTNNEQFFGPGTRLTVL.

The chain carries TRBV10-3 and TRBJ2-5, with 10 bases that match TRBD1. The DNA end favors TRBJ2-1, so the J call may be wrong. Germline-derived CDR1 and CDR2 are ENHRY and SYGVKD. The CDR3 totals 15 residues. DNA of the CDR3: TGTGCCATCAGTGCGGGACAGGGGACCTCCAATGAGCAGTTCTTC. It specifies CAISAGQGTSNEQFF.

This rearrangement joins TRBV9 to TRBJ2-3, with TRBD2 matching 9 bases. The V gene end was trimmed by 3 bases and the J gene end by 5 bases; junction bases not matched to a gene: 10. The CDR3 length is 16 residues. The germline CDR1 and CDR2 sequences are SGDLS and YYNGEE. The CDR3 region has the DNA TGTGCCAGCAGCGACGATCTAGCGGGGCAAGAAGATACGCAGTATTTT. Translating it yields CASSDDLAGQEDTQYF.

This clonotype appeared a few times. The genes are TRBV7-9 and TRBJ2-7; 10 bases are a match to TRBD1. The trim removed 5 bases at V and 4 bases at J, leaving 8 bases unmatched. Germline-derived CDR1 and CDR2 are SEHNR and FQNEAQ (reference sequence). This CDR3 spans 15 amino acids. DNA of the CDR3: TGTGCCAGCAGCCCTGGGGACAGGGGCAGGTACGAGCAGTACTTC. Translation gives CASSPGDRGRYEQYF. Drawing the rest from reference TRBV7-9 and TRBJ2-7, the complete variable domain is DTGVSQNPRHKITKRGQNVTFRCDPISEHNRLYWYRQTLGQGPEFLTYFQNEAQLEKSRLLSDRFSAERPKGSFSTLEIQRTEQGDSAMYLCASSPGDRGRYEQYFGPGTRLTVT.

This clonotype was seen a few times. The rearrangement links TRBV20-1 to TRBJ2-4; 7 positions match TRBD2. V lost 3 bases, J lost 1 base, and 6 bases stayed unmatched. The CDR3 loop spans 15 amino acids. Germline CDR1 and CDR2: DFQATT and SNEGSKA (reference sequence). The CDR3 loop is CSASDRRGAKNIQYF. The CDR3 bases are TGCAGTGCTAGTGACCGGCGGGGGGCCAAAAACATTCAGTACTTC.

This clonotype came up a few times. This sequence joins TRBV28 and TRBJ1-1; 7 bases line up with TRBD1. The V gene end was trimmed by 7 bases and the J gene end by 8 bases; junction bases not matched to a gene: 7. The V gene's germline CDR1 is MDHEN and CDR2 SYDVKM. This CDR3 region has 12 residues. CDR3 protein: CASTEQGREAFF. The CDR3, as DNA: TGTGCCAGCACCGAACAGGGGCGAGAAGCTTTCTTT.

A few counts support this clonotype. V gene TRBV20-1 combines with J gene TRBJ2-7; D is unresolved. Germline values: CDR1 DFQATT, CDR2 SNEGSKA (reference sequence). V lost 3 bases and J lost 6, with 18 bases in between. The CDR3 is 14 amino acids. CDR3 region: CSASDLVGEREQYF. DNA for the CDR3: TGCAGTGCTAGCGACCTCGTAGGAGAACGCGAGCAGTACTTC.

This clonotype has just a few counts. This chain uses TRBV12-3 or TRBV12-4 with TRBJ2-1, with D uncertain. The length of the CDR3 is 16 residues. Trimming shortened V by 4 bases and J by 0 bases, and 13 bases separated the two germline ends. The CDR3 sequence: CASSSSGRSSYNEQFF. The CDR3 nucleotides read TGTGCCAGCAGTTCCTCAGGCCGGAGCTCCTACAATGAGCAGTTCTTC.

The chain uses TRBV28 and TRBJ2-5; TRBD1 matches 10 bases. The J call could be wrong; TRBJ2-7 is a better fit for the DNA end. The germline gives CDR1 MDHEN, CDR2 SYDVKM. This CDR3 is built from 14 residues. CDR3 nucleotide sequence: TGTGCCAGCAGTGTCCGGGACAGGGGTCGCGAGCAGTACTTC. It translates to CASSVRDRGREQYF.

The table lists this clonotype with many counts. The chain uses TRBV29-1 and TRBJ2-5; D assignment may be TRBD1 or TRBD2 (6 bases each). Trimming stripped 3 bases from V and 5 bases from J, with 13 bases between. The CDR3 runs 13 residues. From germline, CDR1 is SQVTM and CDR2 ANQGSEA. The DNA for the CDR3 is TGCAGCGTTGAGAAGGGGGGCTATGAGACCCAGTACTTC. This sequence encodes CSVEKGGYETQYF.

CDR3 bases: TGTGCCAGCAGTTTATTGGGGAGGGCCACTGAAGCTTTCTTT. Translated, it gives CASSLLGRATEAFF. The J gene is TRBJ1-1, the V gene TRBV28; D is uncertain. The CDR3 runs to 14 residues. Germline CDR1 MDHEN, CDR2 SYDVKM. The V gene lost 1 base and the J gene lost 4 bases, with 10 bases spanning the gap.

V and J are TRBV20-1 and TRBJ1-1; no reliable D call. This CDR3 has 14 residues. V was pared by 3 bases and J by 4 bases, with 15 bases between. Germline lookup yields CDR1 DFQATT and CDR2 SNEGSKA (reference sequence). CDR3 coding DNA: TGCAGTGCTAGGCCCAGGACGAGGACCACTGAAGCTTTCTTT. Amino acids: CSARPRTRTTEAFF.

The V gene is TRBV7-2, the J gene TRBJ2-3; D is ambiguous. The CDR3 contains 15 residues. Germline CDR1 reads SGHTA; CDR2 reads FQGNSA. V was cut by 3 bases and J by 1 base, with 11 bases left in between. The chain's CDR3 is CASSLAATGTDTQYF. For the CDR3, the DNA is TGTGCCAGCAGCTTGGCGGCTACAGGCACAGATACGCAGTATTTT.